The 18 T cell receptor beta chains presented below share a single source sample, sequenced in a study of blood T cells in healthy people across ages. Through a sample-barcoded 5' primer and a J-beta primer mix, a second PCR was run for roughly 6 to 12 cycles. TCRdb reanalysed the 5' RACE reads using MiXCR and keeps one entry per CDR3 protein. The table has some 1,500,000 distinct CDR3 sequences, around 40% seen once; the top ten hold around 4%. The source material was blood. These receptors were obtained from a woman aged 18 to 35 in good health.

This clonotype was detected a few times. This chain links TRBV10-3 with TRBJ2-7, with D unresolved. The CDR3 spans 14 residues. Trimming stripped 3 bases from V and 4 bases from J, with 13 bases between. Looked up from germline, CDR1 is ENHRY and CDR2 is SYGVKD. CDR3 DNA: TGTGCCATCAGTGAAAGGTTACTTTCGTACGAGCAGTACTTC. Its protein is CAISERLLSYEQYF.

This clonotype was counted only a few times. The V and J genes are TRBV29-1 and TRBJ2-5; no definite D call. The CDR3 sequence is 11 residues long. Looked up from germline, CDR1 is SQVTM and CDR2 is ANQGSEA. Trimming took off 0 bases at V and 11 bases at J, with 10 bases between the two ends. This CDR3 is CSVEDRLKQYF. In DNA, the CDR3 is TGCAGCGTTGAAGATCGGCTTAAGCAGTACTTC.

The chain uses TRBV7-2 and TRBJ2-4; no clear D. TRBJ2-7 matches the DNA end more closely, so the J call is doubtful. CDR1 and CDR2 (germline): SGHTA, FQGNSA. There are 12 residues in the CDR3. The CDR3 here is CASSFKNYEQYF. DNA for the CDR3: TGTGCCAGCAGCTTTAAGAACTACGAGCAGTACTTC.

The genes are TRBV4-1 and TRBJ2-4, with D maybe TRBD1 (6 bases). Trimming took 6 bases from V and 0 from J, leaving 18 bases between them. Germline CDR1 and CDR2: MGHRA and YSYEKL. The CDR3 has 17 residues. DNA for the CDR3: TGCGCCAGCAGTCGGGCAGGGGAGTCCCTAGCCAAAAACATTCAGTACTTC. The encoded protein is CASSRAGESLAKNIQYF.

The V call is TRBV9, the J call TRBJ1-1, with unresolved D. Germline assignment: CDR1 SGDLS and CDR2 YYNGEE. V shed 0 bases and J shed 4 bases, with 7 bases lying between them. The length of the CDR3 is 13 residues. The CDR3 DNA is TGTGCCAGCAGCGTAGTGACATCCACTGAAGCTTTCTTT. It codes for CASSVVTSTEAFF.

V is TRBV20-1 and J is TRBJ2-3; D perhaps matches TRBD2 (6 bases). The V end lost 3 bases, the J end lost 4 bases, and 20 bases lay between the germline ends. Per the germline V gene, CDR1 is DFQATT and CDR2 is SNEGSKA (reference sequence). The CDR3 is 16 amino acids. CDR3 in DNA: TGCAGTGCTAGTGCCTGGGAGGCTAGACTCCCAGATACGCAGTATTTT. Translated: CSASAWEARLPDTQYF.

The chain has TRBV11-2 and TRBJ2-1, with D tentatively TRBD1 (6 bases). This CDR3 contains 14 residues. Germline CDR1 is SGHAT and CDR2 is FQNNGV. V lost 4 bases, J lost 9 bases, and 16 bases lay in between. The CDR3 DNA reads TGTGCCAGCAGCTCGAACAGGGCCGTGAGTGAGCAGTTCTTC. It yields the protein CASSSNRAVSEQFF.

Notes on this clonotype: A read error may be the cause here, since a much bigger clone is one base away. The J gene is TRBJ2-1, the V gene TRBV28, with 12 bases matching TRBD2. Germline lookup yields CDR1 MDHEN and CDR2 SYDVKM. CDR3 length: 12 amino acids. V shed 9 bases and J 13 bases; nucleotides not matched to a gene: 7. CDR3 protein: CARLAGGETQFF. CDR3 DNA: TGTGCCAGACTAGCGGGAGGAGAGACCCAGTTCTTC.

This clonotype was seen a few times. The gene calls are TRBV5-1 and TRBJ2-7; D may correspond to TRBD1 or TRBD2 (5 bases each). Germline-derived CDR1 and CDR2 are SGHRS and YFSETQ. The CDR3 runs 15 residues. V lost 2 bases and J 1 base, leaving 13 bases between the germline ends. The CDR3 loop is CASSLRGRESYEQYF. The CDR3 DNA reads TGCGCCAGCAGCTTAAGGGGCAGGGAGTCCTACGAGCAGTACTTC.

The chain employs TRBV20-1 and TRBJ2-3, with 8 positions matching TRBD1. Per germline, CDR1 DFQATT and CDR2 SNEGSKA (reference sequence). V trimming: 6 bases; J trimming: 3 bases; junction bases outside the gene matches: 5. The CDR3 loop spans 13 amino acids. Written as DNA, the CDR3 is TGCAGTGCAGTGACAGGGGCAACAGATACGCAGTATTTT. Amino acid sequence: CSAVTGATDTQYF.

The sample holds one count of this clonotype. The chain employs TRBV28 and TRBJ2-7; D gene uncertain. Trimming stripped 5 bases from V and 1 base from J, with 15 bases between. CDR1 and CDR2 from the germline V gene are MDHEN and SYDVKM. This CDR3 region has 15 residues. The CDR3 here is CASSNLWQASYEQYF. The DNA for the CDR3 is TGTGCCAGCAGTAACTTATGGCAGGCATCCTACGAGCAGTACTTC.

This chain links TRBV28 with TRBJ1-5; D may be TRBD1 (6 bases). V was clipped by 3 bases and J by 2 bases, with 23 bases between them. Germline V lookup: CDR1 MDHEN, CDR2 SYDVKM. The CDR3 runs to 19 residues. This CDR3 reads CASSLREQRGRKGNQPQHF. The CDR3 coding sequence is TGTGCCAGCAGTTTGAGAGAGCAGCGGGGGCGTAAGGGCAATCAGCCCCAGCATTTT.

V is TRBV9 and J is TRBJ1-2, with 12 positions matching TRBD1. Per the germline V gene, CDR1 is SGDLS and CDR2 is YYNGEE. The CDR3 length is 16 residues. The J segment lost 2 bases and the V segment lost 0 bases, leaving 2 bases of the junction unmatched. CDR3 DNA sequence: TGTGCCAGCAGCGTAGGGGGGACAGGGGGCAACTATGGCTACACCTTC. Protein product: CASSVGGTGGNYGYTF.

This clonotype showed up just a few times. The rearrangement joins TRBV4-3 to TRBJ1-2; D gene ambiguous. Trimming removed 0 bases from V and 0 bases from J, with 8 bases in between. The CDR3 runs to 15 residues. From germline, CDR1 is LGHNA and CDR2 YSLEER. The CDR3 spells CASSQEQTTNYGYTF. CDR3 bases: TGCGCCAGCAGCCAAGAGCAGACAACTAACTATGGCTACACCTTC.

The sample holds a few counts of this clonotype. V and J are TRBV29-1 and TRBJ2-7, with 12 bases identical to TRBD1. This CDR3 is 14 amino acids long. CDR1 and CDR2 from the germline V gene are SQVTM and ANQGSEA. The V gene end was trimmed by 6 bases and the J gene end by 0 bases; junction bases not matched to a gene: 3. The CDR3 spells CSVGTGGASYEQYF. The CDR3 bases are TGCAGCGTAGGGACAGGGGGCGCCTCCTACGAGCAGTACTTC.

This rearrangement joins TRBV20-1 to TRBJ2-5; 12 nucleotides match TRBD1. The J call could be wrong; TRBJ2-7 is a better fit for the DNA end. Germline CDR1 is DFQATT and CDR2 is SNEGSKA (reference sequence). This CDR3 has 14 amino acids. CDR3 amino acids: CSATLRDRGREQYF. CDR3 in DNA: TGCAGTGCTACACTCCGGGACAGGGGGCGCGAGCAGTACTTC.

This clonotype was found once. The V gene is TRBV9, the J gene TRBJ1-1; possible D gene TRBD1, 5 bases. Trimming pared 0 bases from V and 3 bases from J, leaving 15 bases between. Germline V gene data show CDR1 as SGDLS and CDR2 as YYNGEE. This CDR3 region has 16 residues. CDR3 coding DNA: TGTGCCAGCAGCGTAGGTGGGGGGGTTTCGCACACTGAAGCTTTCTTT. It is translated as CASSVGGGVSHTEAFF.

V and J are TRBV15 and TRBJ2-3, with D perhaps TRBD2 (5 bases). Germline V lookup: CDR1 LNHNV, CDR2 YYDKDF (reference sequence). Trimming removed 0 bases from V and 6 bases from J, with 10 bases in between. The CDR3 extends over 14 amino acids. CDR3 region: CATSRERALDTQYF. CDR3 in DNA: TGTGCCACCAGCAGAGAGCGGGCGCTGGATACGCAGTATTTT.